One sample yielded the 32 T cell receptor beta chains listed below, sequenced in a study of OX40 agonist ivuxolimab in advanced cancers. Profiling relied on immunoSEQ multiplex PCR, and the TCRdb table lists in-frame clones only, not all of them. The sample carries approximately 96,000 clones, about 90% recorded once. The specimen was CD4+ or CD8+ T cells sorted from blood, collected in a trial of the OX40 agonist ivuxolimab. The receptors originated from an adult with an advanced solid tumor such as melanoma, head and neck, liver or kidney cancer.

V gene TRBV28 combines with J gene TRBJ1-4; 8 bases map to TRBD1. CDR3 length: 14 amino acids. Germline V gene data show CDR1 as MDHEN and CDR2 as SYDVKM. The V segment lost 2 bases and the J segment 5 bases; nucleotides outside the gene matches: 1. In nucleotides, the CDR3 is TGTGCCAGCAGTTTACAGGGGGCAAATGAAAAACTGTTTTTT. Protein sequence: CASSLQGANEKLFF.

The chain has TRBV30 and TRBJ1-5, with D possibly TRBD1 on 6 matching bases. Germline CDR1 reads GTSNPN; CDR2 reads SVGIG (reference sequence). Trimming stripped 4 bases from V and 0 bases from J, with 22 bases between. This CDR3 has 18 residues. The CDR3 spells CAWTLGTPDWYSNQPQHF. CDR3 DNA sequence: TGTGCCTGGACCCTAGGGACACCCGATTGGTATAGCAATCAGCCCCAGCATTTT.

This clone has a single count. CDR3 DNA sequence: TGTGCCAGCAGCTTATCGGCAGGGAGCTCCTACGAGCAGTACTTC. This codes for CASSLSAGSSYEQYF. The genes are TRBV7-6 and TRBJ2-7; D is possibly TRBD1 or TRBD2 (5 bases each). CDR1 and CDR2 (germline): SGHVS, FNYEAQ. The CDR3 extends over 15 amino acids. V was cut by 2 bases and J by 0 bases, with 11 bases left in between.

Notes on this clone: A junction end diverges from the germline sequence, so it may reflect a read error. V usage is TRBV7-2 and J usage is TRBJ2-1, with 9 bases identical to TRBD1. Germline CDR1 reads SGHTA; CDR2 reads FQGNSA. This CDR3 region has 15 residues. The CDR3 loop is CASTLSGTGNNEQFF. The CDR3, as DNA: TGTGCCAGCACCTTATCAGGGACAGGGAATAATGAGCAGTTCTTC.

The gene calls are TRBV5-4 and TRBJ2-1; maybe TRBD2 (5 bases). V gave up 3 bases and J gave up 6 bases, with 16 bases separating them. Per the germline V gene, CDR1 is SGHNT and CDR2 is YYREEE (reference sequence). The CDR3 consists of 15 residues. CDR3 nucleotides: TGTGCCAGCAGCTCAGGACTCAGCACCCCCAATGAGCAGTTCTTC. Protein: CASSSGLSTPNEQFF. The full variable domain, with the rest looked up from reference TRBV5-4 and TRBJ2-1, is ETGVTQSPTHLIKTRGQQVTLRCSSQSGHNTVSWYQQALGQGPQFIFQYYREEENGRGNFPPRFSGLQFPNYSSELNVNALELDDSALYLCASSSGLSTPNEQFFGPGTRLTVL.

The rearrangement uses TRBV7-2 and TRBJ2-1, with D perhaps matching TRBD2 (6 bases). The CDR3 contains 14 residues. Germline V gene lookup returns CDR1 SGHTA and CDR2 FQGNSA. V shed 3 bases and J shed 8 bases, with 14 bases lying between them. The CDR3 is CASSFREPQDEQFF. In DNA, the CDR3 is TGTGCCAGCAGCTTCCGGGAGCCGCAGGATGAGCAGTTCTTC.

This chain connects TRBV18 to TRBJ2-5; D is uncertain. This CDR3 is 15 amino acids long. CDR1 and CDR2 (germline): KGHSH, LQKENI. Trimming shortened V by 2 bases and J by 0 bases, and 10 bases separated the two germline ends. The CDR3 coding sequence is TGTGCCAGCTCACCAAGTCGGGCAGACCAAGAGACCCAGTACTTC. Translating gives CASSPSRADQETQYF. Looking up the rest from reference TRBV18 and TRBJ2-5 gives the full variable domain: NAGVMQNPRHLVRRRGQEARLRCSPMKGHSHVYWYRQLPEEGLKFMVYLQKENIIDESGMPKERFSAEFPKEGPSILRIQQVVRGDSAAYFCASSPSRADQETQYFGPGTRLLVL.

V and J are TRBV10-3 and TRBJ1-2, with D perhaps TRBD1 (6 bases). Trimming shortened V by 0 bases and J by 7 bases, and 12 bases separated the two germline ends. The CDR3 contains 14 residues. Germline assignment: CDR1 ENHRY and CDR2 SYGVKD. CDR3 sequence: CAISESNIRGGYTF. The CDR3 DNA reads as TGTGCCATCAGTGAGTCGAACATCAGGGGTGGCTACACCTTC.

V usage is TRBV7-9 and J usage is TRBJ1-2; 9 nucleotides line up with TRBD1. Looked up from germline, CDR1 is SEHNR and CDR2 is FQNEAQ (reference sequence). This CDR3 is built from 17 residues. Losses at the gene ends were 4 bases for V and 1 base for J; bases not matched to a gene: 10. The CDR3 DNA follows: TGTGCCAGCAGCTCGAACAGGGGGCTTGTTGGTAACTATGGCTACACCTTC. Protein sequence: CASSSNRGLVGNYGYTF.

This clone was seen once. CDR3 sequence reads: CASSQVWTGAGEKLFF. The CDR3 DNA reads as TGCGCCAGCAGCCAAGTTTGGACAGGGGCAGGTGAAAAACTGTTTTTT. The chain has TRBV4-1 and TRBJ1-4, with 9 bases matching TRBD1. V was pared by 1 base and J by 7 bases, with 7 bases of the junction left unmatched. Germline CDR1 reads MGHRA; CDR2 reads YSYEKL. The CDR3 is 16 amino acids.

The chain links TRBV7-2 to TRBJ2-2; D is ambiguous. CDR3 length equals 14 residues. Trimming took off 5 bases at V and 0 bases at J, with 7 bases between the two ends. CDR1 and CDR2 (germline): SGHTA, FQGNSA. The CDR3 region is CASSAYSNTGELFF. CDR3 in DNA: TGTGCCAGCAGCGCCTACTCGAACACCGGGGAGCTGTTTTTT. Drawing the rest from reference TRBV7-2 and TRBJ2-2, the complete variable domain is GAGVSQSPSNKVTEKGKDVELRCDPISGHTALYWYRQSLGQGLEFLIYFQGNSAPDKSGLPSDRFSAERTGGSVSTLTIQRTQQEDSAVYLCASSAYSNTGELFFGEGSRLTVL.

The J gene is TRBJ2-1, the V gene TRBV5-4, with D unclear. V was trimmed by 0 bases and J by 7 bases, leaving 8 bases between them. The CDR3 covers 13 residues. CDR1 is SGHNT and CDR2 is YYREEE in the germline V gene (reference sequence). Here the CDR3 DNA reads TGTGCCAGCAGCTTGGAACTTTCGAATGAGCAGTTCTTC. Translated, it gives CASSLELSNEQFF.

The rearrangement links TRBV5-8 to TRBJ2-1; 10 bases line up with TRBD2. The V gene's germline CDR1 is SGHTS and CDR2 YDEGEE. The CDR3 has 16 amino acids. The J segment lost 7 bases and the V segment lost 0 bases, leaving 7 bases of the junction unmatched. CDR3 in amino acids: CASSLGSGRGRNEQFF. The CDR3, as DNA: TGTGCCAGCAGCTTGGGGAGCGGGAGGGGTAGGAATGAGCAGTTCTTC.

The chain uses TRBV7-8 and TRBJ1-3; D unclear. The CDR3 sequence is 12 residues long. V dropped 2 bases and J dropped 4 bases, with 3 bases sitting between them. The germline V gene encodes CDR1 SGHVS and CDR2 FQNEAQ. The CDR3 reads CASSLNGNTIYF. CDR3 nucleotide sequence: TGTGCCAGCAGCTTAAACGGAAACACCATATATTTT.

This clone was detected a few times. J is TRBJ2-7 and V is TRBV28; TRBD1 matches 11 bases. The CDR3 has 17 amino acids. The V gene's germline CDR1 is MDHEN and CDR2 SYDVKM. The V and J ends lost 5 bases and 0 bases, in that order; junction bases with no gene match: 9. CDR3 sequence: CASSPPPGQGGSYEQYF. In DNA, the CDR3 is TGTGCCAGCAGTCCTCCGCCGGGACAGGGGGGCTCCTACGAGCAGTACTTC.

This clone was detected only a few times. The V and J genes are TRBV7-9 and TRBJ2-7; 15 bases are a match to TRBD2. The CDR3 length is 16 residues. CDR1 is SEHNR, CDR2 FQNEAQ, per germline (reference sequence). V lost 5 bases to trimming and J lost 6 bases; unmatched junction nucleotides: 8. This CDR3 is CASSRGLAGGVGEQYF. The CDR3 bases are TGTGCCAGCAGCCGAGGACTAGCGGGAGGGGTGGGCGAGCAGTACTTC.

The rearrangement joins TRBV11-2 to TRBJ1-6; D perhaps matches TRBD1 (5 bases). The CDR3 has 17 amino acids. In germline, CDR1 is SGHAT, CDR2 FQNNGV. V was shortened by 1 base and J by 7 bases, with 17 bases between the two germline ends. This chain's CDR3 is CASSLVPRVSQNSPLHF. In nucleotides, the CDR3 is TGTGCCAGCAGCTTAGTTCCCAGGGTATCTCAGAATTCACCCCTCCACTTT.

V is TRBV5-1 and J is TRBJ1-4; 9 bases fit TRBD1. CDR1 and CDR2 from the germline V gene are SGHRS and YFSETQ. Trimming removed 0 bases from V and 0 bases from J; junction bases left unmatched: 0. This CDR3 has 16 residues. The CDR3 loop reads CASSLGQGATNEKLFF. The CDR3 bases are TGCGCCAGCAGCTTGGGACAGGGGGCAACTAATGAAAAACTGTTTTTT.

The V call is TRBV19, the J call TRBJ2-7; D call uncertain. The CDR3 is 12 residues long. Trimming stripped 5 bases from V and 5 bases from J, with 10 bases between. Germline CDR1 reads LNHDA; CDR2 reads SQIVND (reference sequence). CDR3 sequence (DNA): TGTGCCAGTAGTGCAAAATCCAACGAGCAGTACTTC. The encoded protein is CASSAKSNEQYF.

This chain joins TRBV7-8 and TRBJ1-1; TRBD1 aligns across 7 bases. After removal of 3 bases from V and 3 bases from J, the junction contained 7 bases not matched to a gene. The CDR3 is 15 residues long. Germline CDR1 SGHVS, CDR2 FQNEAQ. CDR3 protein: CASSFVGGRYTEAFF. The CDR3 bases are TGTGCCAGCAGCTTTGTAGGGGGCAGATACACTGAAGCTTTCTTT.

The chain uses TRBV19 and TRBJ1-1; possibly TRBD1 for D (5 bases). Germline V gene data show CDR1 as LNHDA and CDR2 as SQIVND (reference sequence). V gave up 10 bases and J gave up 3 bases, with 12 bases separating them. The CDR3 extends over 12 amino acids. CDR3 nucleotides: TGTGCCACGGGGCAGGGCTACACTGAAGCTTTCTTT. It translates to CATGQGYTEAFF.

V gene TRBV30 combines with J gene TRBJ2-1, with TRBD1 as a possible D gene (5 bases). V lost 2 bases and J 3 bases, leaving 14 bases between the germline ends. CDR1 and CDR2 (germline): GTSNPN, SVGIG (reference sequence). The CDR3 is made up of 15 amino acids. The CDR3 DNA is TGTGCCTGGAGTATACAGGCAGGGTTCTACAATGAGCAGTTCTTC. It yields the protein CAWSIQAGFYNEQFF.

CDR3 nucleotides: TGCGCCAGCAGCTTATCCGGGACAGGCGTACAGACAGATACGCAGTATTTT. Translating it yields CASSLSGTGVQTDTQYF. The chain recombines TRBV5-1 with TRBJ2-3; 8 positions match TRBD1. The CDR3 is 17 amino acids. The trim removed 2 bases at V and 3 bases at J, leaving 11 bases unmatched. From germline, CDR1 is SGHRS and CDR2 YFSETQ.

This clone was recorded only once. This rearrangement joins TRBV30 to TRBJ2-1, with D perhaps TRBD2 (6 bases). From germline, CDR1 is GTSNPN and CDR2 SVGIG (reference sequence). V was cut by 2 bases and J by 5 bases, with 13 bases left in between. There are 14 residues in the CDR3. The CDR3 DNA sequence: TGTGCCTGGAGTAGCGGGCTAAATAACAATGAGCAGTTCTTC. It encodes CAWSSGLNNNEQFF.

The chain uses TRBV19 and TRBJ1-2; the D gene is possibly TRBD1 (5 bases). The CDR3 is 15 amino acids. Germline V gene lookup returns CDR1 LNHDA and CDR2 SQIVND (reference sequence). V was trimmed by 2 bases and J by 7 bases, leaving 17 bases between them. Here the CDR3 reads CASSIFQRGGIGYTF. The CDR3 DNA is TGTGCCAGTAGTATATTTCAGAGGGGAGGTATTGGCTACACCTTC. The whole variable domain, remainder taken from reference TRBV19 and TRBJ1-2, is DGGITQSPKYLFRKEGQNVTLSCEQNLNHDAMYWYRQDPGQGLRLIYYSQIVNDFQKGDIAEGYSVSREKKESFPLTVTSAQKNPTAFYLCASSIFQRGGIGYTFGSGTRLTVV.

V and J are TRBV4-3 and TRBJ2-5; unclear D gene. The DNA end favors TRBJ2-7, so the J call may be wrong. The CDR3 sequence is 14 residues long. Germline loops: CDR1 LGHNA, CDR2 YSLEER. Written as DNA, the CDR3 is TGCGCCAGCAGCCAAGATACGGACCTCTACGAGCAGTACTTC. This codes for CASSQDTDLYEQYF.

V is TRBV19 and J is TRBJ2-2; TRBD2 aligns across 11 bases. This CDR3 has 17 amino acids. Germline trimming cut 5 bases from V and 3 bases from J; bases unmatched to any gene: 8. CDR1 and CDR2 from the germline V gene are LNHDA and SQIVND (reference sequence). The chain's CDR3 is CASSRIAGGLDTGELFF. DNA of the CDR3: TGTGCCAGTAGTCGTATAGCGGGAGGGCTAGACACCGGGGAGCTGTTTTTT.

The rearrangement uses TRBV18 and TRBJ1-3, with D hard to call. The V and J ends lost 2 bases and 0 bases respectively, with 14 bases between them. Germline CDR1 and CDR2: KGHSH and LQKENI. The CDR3 has 17 amino acids. The CDR3 loop is CASSPDIGGSSGNTIYF. The DNA for the CDR3 is TGTGCCAGCTCACCAGACATTGGTGGGAGCTCTGGAAACACCATATATTTT.

The chain joins TRBV10-3 to TRBJ1-1; D is perhaps TRBD1 (5 bases). The germline V gene has CDR1 ENHRY and CDR2 SYGVKD. V was trimmed by 5 bases and J by 2 bases, leaving 9 bases between them. The CDR3 is 13 amino acids. CDR3 bases: TGTGCCATCAGTTGGGACGGTAACACTGAAGCTTTCTTT. This gives the protein CAISWDGNTEAFF.

The chain has TRBV5-1 and TRBJ2-7; 9 positions match TRBD2. CDR1 SGHRS and CDR2 YFSETQ come from the germline V gene. The ends lost 0 bases at V and 9 bases at J; junction bases unmatched: 7. CDR3 length: 14 residues. CDR3 residues: CASSLGLAAAGQYF. DNA of the CDR3: TGCGCCAGCAGCTTGGGACTAGCGGCGGCAGGGCAGTACTTC. Supplemented by reference TRBV5-1 and TRBJ2-7, the full variable domain reads KAGVTQTPRYLIKTRGQQVTLSCSPISGHRSVSWYQQTPGQGLQFLFEYFSETQRNKGNFPGRFSGRQFSNSRSEMNVSTLELGDSALYLCASSLGLAAAGQYFGPGTRLTVT.

The chain couples TRBV5-1 to TRBJ2-1, with a weak D call TRBD1 (6 bases). The germline gives CDR1 SGHRS, CDR2 YFSETQ. The germline V and J ends were trimmed by 2 bases and 6 bases, with 15 bases remaining between them. This CDR3 spans 15 amino acids. In nucleotides, the CDR3 is TGCGCCAGCAGCTTAAGCCAGGGGACGGCCAATGAGCAGTTCTTC. It codes for CASSLSQGTANEQFF.

CDR3 in DNA: TGTGCCAGCAGTAGGACAGGGCGGGCTGAAGCTTTCTTT. Translation: CASSRTGRAEAFF. The V call is TRBV28, the J call TRBJ1-1; 8 bases agree with TRBD1. The CDR3 covers 13 residues. V was pared by 5 bases and J by 6 bases, with 5 bases of the junction left unmatched. CDR1 and CDR2 (germline): MDHEN, SYDVKM. The full variable domain, rest sourced from reference TRBV28 and TRBJ1-1, is DVKVTQSSRYLVKRTGEKVFLECVQDMDHENMFWYRQDPGLGLRLIYFSYDVKMKEKGDIPEGYSVSREKKERFSLILESASTNQTSMYLCASSRTGRAEAFFGQGTRLTVV.